The 20 T cell receptor beta chains presented below share a single source sample, sequenced in a study of T cell repertoires in cytomegalovirus infection. TCRdb reprocessed the reads with MiXCR, giving one entry per CDR3 protein. The sample shows 200,000 to 300,000 distinct CDR3 sequences, roughly 13% of them seen only once. The specimen sequenced was PBMCs. The receptors were sampled from a human donor in good health (CMV status not recorded). Some clones in this sample may be carry-over from other donors' samples.

This clonotype was detected many times. The chain has TRBV28 and TRBJ1-1; D is unresolved. V was trimmed by 6 bases and J by 0 bases, leaving 5 bases between them. CDR1 MDHEN and CDR2 SYDVKM come from the germline V gene. The CDR3 has 12 residues. This CDR3 reads CASSLLNTEAFF. The CDR3 DNA sequence: TGTGCCAGCAGCCTCTTGAACACTGAAGCTTTCTTT.

This clonotype was counted only a few times. The CDR3 region has the DNA TGCAGTGCTAGGGTACAGGGGAACACTGAAGCTTTCTTT. Amino acids: CSARVQGNTEAFF. The chain links TRBV20-1 to TRBJ1-1; D is possibly TRBD1 (6 bases). In germline, CDR1 is DFQATT, CDR2 SNEGSKA (reference sequence). The V and J ends lost 3 bases and 1 base respectively, with 9 bases between them. The CDR3 length is 13 residues.

This clonotype was detected many times. The chain uses TRBV6-2 or TRBV6-3 and TRBJ2-3, with D unresolved. The CDR3 loop spans 14 amino acids. V shed 6 bases and J shed 4 bases, with 14 bases lying between them. Per the germline V gene, CDR1 is MNHEY and CDR2 is SVGEGT. For the CDR3, the DNA is TGTGCCAGCAGGAAGACATCGTTGGCAGATACGCAGTATTTT. This gives the protein CASRKTSLADTQYF.

V and J are TRBV20-1 and TRBJ2-7; possibly TRBD2 for D (5 bases). V was shortened by 6 bases and J by 5 bases, with 20 bases between the two germline ends. This CDR3 is 14 amino acids long. CDR1 is DFQATT and CDR2 is SNEGSKA in the germline V gene (reference sequence). CDR3 in amino acids: CSALGFGGSNEQYF. The CDR3 region has the DNA TGCAGTGCACTCGGTTTTGGCGGGTCGAACGAGCAGTACTTC.

This clonotype has ten or more counts. The V call is TRBV29-1, the J call TRBJ2-2; D unresolved. CDR3 length: 12 amino acids. The germline V gene encodes CDR1 SQVTM and CDR2 ANQGSEA. Trimming cost V 0 bases and J 6 bases, with 5 bases left between them. The CDR3 DNA sequence: TGCAGCGTTGAAGATCTCCCCGGGGAGCTGTTTTTT. Its protein product is CSVEDLPGELFF.

This clonotype was detected many times. This sequence joins TRBV11-2 and TRBJ2-5, with unresolved D. V was trimmed by 4 bases and J by 5 bases, leaving 17 bases between them. Germline values: CDR1 SGHAT, CDR2 FQNNGV. This CDR3 is 15 amino acids long. The CDR3 loop is CASSSNGRVAETQYF. DNA of the CDR3: TGTGCCAGCAGCTCCAATGGAAGGGTTGCGGAGACCCAGTACTTC.

This clonotype turned up a few times. This chain connects TRBV2 to TRBJ1-1; D perhaps matches TRBD1 (6 bases). This CDR3 has 13 residues. From germline, CDR1 is SNHLY and CDR2 FYNNEI. V lost 8 bases to trimming and J lost 0 bases, with 10 bases between them. The CDR3 DNA is TGTGCCAGCGGTAGGACAGTGAACACTGAAGCTTTCTTT. As protein: CASGRTVNTEAFF.

Many counts were recorded for this clonotype. This chain uses TRBV7-9 with TRBJ2-3; 9 bases line up with TRBD1. The CDR3 is 16 residues long. With 4 bases clipped from V and 0 bases from J, the junction kept 5 bases outside the gene matches. CDR1 is SEHNR and CDR2 is FQNEAQ in the germline V gene (reference sequence). CDR3 loop: CASSSRDRDSTDTQYF. The CDR3 nucleotides read TGTGCCAGCAGCTCCCGGGACAGGGATAGCACAGATACGCAGTATTTT.

This clonotype came up many times. The V and J genes are TRBV7-2 and TRBJ2-1, with 11 positions matching TRBD2. This CDR3 is built from 15 residues. Per the germline V gene, CDR1 is SGHTA and CDR2 is FQGNSA. J lost 4 bases, V lost 5 bases, and 4 bases had no gene match. In DNA form, the CDR3 reads TGTGCCAGCAGCACGGGACTAGCGGTATACAATGAGCAGTTCTTC. It specifies CASSTGLAVYNEQFF.

About this clonotype: A clone one base away is much larger, so this may be a read error. The chain employs TRBV25-1 and TRBJ1-6; 7 bases match TRBD1. Unmatched junction bases numbered 5, after V lost 4 bases and J lost 8 bases. Germline values: CDR1 MGHDK, CDR2 SYGVNS. There are 14 residues in the CDR3. The CDR3 spells CASSGGRGYSPLHF. In nucleotides, the CDR3 is TGTGCCAGCAGTGGAGGCAGGGGGTATTCACCCCTCCACTTT. The variable domain in full, completed from reference TRBV25-1 and TRBJ1-6, reads EADIYQTPRYLVIGTGKKITLECSQTMGHDKMYWYQQDPGMELHLIHYSYGVNSTEKGDLSSESTVSRIRTEHFPLTLESARPSHTSQYLCASSGGRGYSPLHFGNGTRLTVT.

The chain couples TRBV20-1 to TRBJ2-2; 10 positions match TRBD2. Trimming took 3 bases from V and 5 from J; bases not matched to a gene: 6. The CDR3 extends over 15 amino acids. Per the germline V gene, CDR1 is DFQATT and CDR2 is SNEGSKA (reference sequence). The CDR3 DNA follows: TGCAGTGCTAGGGGGGGGACTAGCGCGACCGGGGAGCTGTTTTTT. This encodes CSARGGTSATGELFF.

This clonotype was seen only once. The V call is TRBV29-1, the J call TRBJ2-5; the D is unclear. V lost 3 bases and J 3 bases, leaving 8 bases between the germline ends. Germline CDR1 and CDR2: SQVTM and ANQGSEA. This CDR3 has 12 amino acids. For the CDR3, the DNA is TGCAGCGTTGACGCACAGAAAGAGACCCAGTACTTC. It codes for CSVDAQKETQYF.

The chain couples TRBV25-1 to TRBJ2-7; 14 nucleotides agree with TRBD2. Germline values: CDR1 MGHDK, CDR2 SYGVNS. The CDR3 has 23 residues. The V segment lost 1 base and the J segment 0 bases; nucleotides outside the gene matches: 20. The CDR3 loop reads CASSESTSMEPGLAGVVSYEQYF. CDR3 DNA: TGTGCCAGCAGTGAATCCACCTCGATGGAGCCGGGACTAGCGGGAGTAGTCTCCTACGAGCAGTACTTC.

This chain uses TRBV13 with TRBJ2-1, with D possibly matching TRBD1 (5 bases). This CDR3 has 17 amino acids. Germline V lookup: CDR1 PRHDT, CDR2 FYEKMQ (reference sequence). Trimming took off 0 bases at V and 2 bases at J, with 14 bases between the two ends. The CDR3 loop reads CASSLGQAGPTYNEQFF. The CDR3 nucleotides are TGTGCCAGCAGCTTAGGACAGGCAGGCCCTACCTACAATGAGCAGTTCTTC.

This chain joins TRBV10-3 and TRBJ2-3; 10 bases fit TRBD2. The J segment lost 5 bases and the V segment lost 4 bases, leaving 0 bases of the junction unmatched. Germline-derived CDR1 and CDR2 are ENHRY and SYGVKD. The CDR3 has 13 amino acids. In nucleotides, the CDR3 is TGTGCCATCAGTGGGACTAGCGGAGATACGCAGTATTTT. It specifies CAISGTSGDTQYF.

This clonotype was found many times. The rearrangement links TRBV7-3 to TRBJ2-3; 9 bases are shared with TRBD2. Germline CDR1 and CDR2: SGHTA and FQGTGA. There are 15 residues in the CDR3. The junction had 5 bases not matched to a gene; V was cut back by 2 bases and J by 5 bases. CDR3 bases: TGTGCCAGCAGCTTACGGCGGGGGGGTGAAGATACGCAGTATTTT. Translating it yields CASSLRRGGEDTQYF.

At least ten counts were recorded for this clonotype. The chain is built from TRBV6-1 and TRBJ2-1, with 7 bases that match TRBD2. The germline gives CDR1 MNHNS, CDR2 SASEGT. The CDR3 runs to 17 residues. The trim removed 3 bases at V and 3 bases at J, leaving 11 bases unmatched. DNA for the CDR3: TGTGCCAGCAGTGAGATTCCGGGAGGATGGGGCTACAATGAGCAGTTCTTC. Translation gives CASSEIPGGWGYNEQFF.

This clonotype was detected many times. The chain is built from TRBV12-3 or TRBV12-4 and TRBJ1-5; possibly TRBD1 for D (5 bases). V shed 6 bases and J shed 1 base, with 10 bases lying between them. The CDR3 sequence is 14 residues long. CDR3 amino acids: CASRADRSNQPQHF. The CDR3 coding sequence is TGTGCCAGCAGAGCAGACAGAAGCAATCAGCCCCAGCATTTT.

The chain carries TRBV20-1 and TRBJ1-1; D is ambiguous. The germline V gene has CDR1 DFQATT and CDR2 SNEGSKA (reference sequence). The length of the CDR3 is 14 residues. V dropped 6 bases and J dropped 3 bases, with 17 bases sitting between them. In DNA, the CDR3 is TGCAGTGCCCCCAGGACTCTGGGTGACACTGAAGCTTTCTTT. This encodes CSAPRTLGDTEAFF.

CDR3 region: CASSFGLAGVETQYF. The CDR3 DNA reads as TGTGCCAGCAGCTTCGGACTAGCGGGAGTTGAGACCCAGTACTTC. The V and J genes are TRBV7-9 and TRBJ2-5; 13 bases fit TRBD2. J lost 5 bases, V lost 3 bases, and 3 bases had no gene match. CDR3 length: 15 residues. Germline V gene sequence: CDR1 SEHNR, CDR2 FQNEAQ (reference sequence). The full variable domain, completed using reference TRBV7-9 and TRBJ2-5, is DTGVSQNPRHKITKRGQNVTFRCDPISEHNRLYWYRQTLGQGPEFLTYFQNEAQLEKSRLLSDRFSAERPKGSFSTLEIQRTEQGDSAMYLCASSFGLAGVETQYFGPGTRLLVL.